This passage covers 14 T cell receptor beta chains from one sample sequenced in a study of T cells after yellow fever vaccination. TCRdb redid the calling of the 5' RACE reads with MiXCR, one entry per CDR3 protein. This table holds 500,000 to 650,000 distinct CDR3 sequences, about 17% found once. The material sequenced was PBMCs, taken less than 6 days after the first yellow fever vaccination. Receptors were obtained from a man between 18 and 29 years old who received the YFV17D yellow fever vaccine.

The chain employs TRBV6-2 or TRBV6-3 and TRBJ2-7; D is unresolved. From germline, CDR1 is MNHEY and CDR2 SVGEGT. The V end was cut by 3 bases, the J end by 2 bases, with 8 bases between. This CDR3 is 13 amino acids long. The CDR3 DNA follows: TGTGCCAGCAGTTATGCTTCCCCCTACGAGCAGTACGTC. Translation: CASSYASPYEQYV.

This rearrangement joins TRBV5-1 to TRBJ2-2; 7 positions match TRBD1. This CDR3 has 16 residues. Losses at the gene ends were 4 bases for V and 4 bases for J; bases not matched to a gene: 10. CDR1 and CDR2 from the germline V gene are SGHRS and YFSETQ. The CDR3 reads CASSPGTVIATGELFF. In nucleotides, the CDR3 is TGCGCCAGCAGCCCGGGGACAGTAATAGCCACCGGGGAGCTGTTTTTT. Full variable domain (outside the CDR3, taken from reference TRBV5-1 and TRBJ2-2): KAGVTQTPRYLIKTRGQQVTLSCSPISGHRSVSWYQQTPGQGLQFLFEYFSETQRNKGNFPGRFSGRQFSNSRSEMNVSTLELGDSALYLCASSPGTVIATGELFFGEGSRLTVL.

This clonotype was seen a few times. The chain is built from TRBV5-1 and TRBJ2-1, with 9 bases identical to TRBD2. The CDR3 contains 16 residues. Germline CDR1 SGHRS, CDR2 YFSETQ. The ends lost 2 bases at V and 9 bases at J; junction bases unmatched: 12. The CDR3 region has the DNA TGCGCCAGCAGCTTTTCGTTGGCGGGGGGGCCTGGTGAGCAGTTCTTC. It is translated as CASSFSLAGGPGEQFF.

This clonotype turned up a few times. V gene TRBV7-2 combines with J gene TRBJ1-1, with a tentative D call TRBD1 (5 bases). The germline V gene has CDR1 SGHTA and CDR2 FQGNSA. V shed 1 base and J shed 4 bases, with 13 bases lying between them. This CDR3 region has 15 residues. CDR3 nucleotides: TGTGCCAGCAGCTTAGGTGCGGGGACCGCCACTGAAGCTTTCTTT. Translated, it gives CASSLGAGTATEAFF.

The chain carries TRBV6-1 and TRBJ1-1, with TRBD1 as a possible D gene (5 bases). Germline V gene data show CDR1 as MNHNS and CDR2 as SASEGT. The V end was cut by 8 bases, the J end by 4 bases, with 17 bases between. This CDR3 contains 14 residues. CDR3 sequence reads: CASARVARATEAFF. CDR3 coding DNA: TGTGCCAGCGCACGCGTGGCCAGGGCCACTGAAGCTTTCTTT.

This clonotype was counted a single time. The chain joins TRBV5-1 to TRBJ1-1; D remains ambiguous. V lost 5 bases, J lost 5 bases, and 13 bases lay in between. The CDR3 totals 13 residues. The V gene's germline CDR1 is SGHRS and CDR2 YFSETQ. The CDR3 DNA reads as TGCGCCAGCAGAGAGGAGGGTTGGACTGAAGCTTTCTTT. It yields the protein CASREEGWTEAFF. The complete variable domain, with remaining parts taken from reference TRBV5-1 and TRBJ1-1, reads KAGVTQTPRYLIKTRGQQVTLSCSPISGHRSVSWYQQTPGQGLQFLFEYFSETQRNKGNFPGRFSGRQFSNSRSEMNVSTLELGDSALYLCASREEGWTEAFFGQGTRLTVV.

This chain uses TRBV11-2 with TRBJ2-7; D is ambiguous. Germline CDR1 and CDR2: SGHAT and FQNNGV. CDR3 size: 16 residues. V dropped 8 bases and J dropped 0 bases, with 20 bases sitting between them. The CDR3, as DNA: TGTGCCAGCGGTTTGAAAACAGTTGACTTCTCCTACGAGCAGTACTTC. It translates to CASGLKTVDFSYEQYF.

The chain joins TRBV4-3 to TRBJ2-1; either TRBD1 or TRBD2 may supply D (6 bases each). CDR1 and CDR2 from the germline V gene are LGHNA and YSLEER. Trimming took 1 base from V and 4 from J, leaving 11 bases between them. CDR3 length: 15 residues. CDR3 amino acids: CASSQVGGGYNEQFF. CDR3 nucleotides: TGCGCCAGCAGCCAAGTAGGAGGGGGGTACAATGAGCAGTTCTTC.

The chain uses TRBV6-2 or TRBV6-3 and TRBJ1-6, with TRBD1 identical over 10 bases. The germline CDR1 and CDR2 sequences are MNHEY and SVGEGT. The CDR3 is made up of 16 amino acids. Trimming removed 1 base from V and 9 bases from J; junction bases left unmatched: 6. CDR3 sequence: CASSYFGDRGLSPLHF. The CDR3 DNA reads TGTGCCAGCAGTTACTTCGGGGACAGGGGACTTTCACCCCTCCACTTT.

In its sample, this clonotype was seen many times. This sequence joins TRBV19 and TRBJ1-1; a weak D match, TRBD1 (5 bases). The CDR3 extends over 13 amino acids. V dropped 5 bases and J dropped 4 bases, with 11 bases sitting between them. Germline V gene lookup returns CDR1 LNHDA and CDR2 SQIVND (reference sequence). The CDR3 here is CASSPQGPTEAFF. In DNA form, the CDR3 reads TGTGCCAGTAGTCCCCAGGGCCCCACTGAAGCTTTCTTT. Variable domain in full (rest from reference TRBV19 and TRBJ1-1): DGGITQSPKYLFRKEGQNVTLSCEQNLNHDAMYWYRQDPGQGLRLIYYSQIVNDFQKGDIAEGYSVSREKKESFPLTVTSAQKNPTAFYLCASSPQGPTEAFFGQGTRLTVV.

The chain is built from TRBV11-2 and TRBJ2-7, with D unresolved. Germline V gives CDR1 SGHAT, CDR2 FQNNGV. This CDR3 spans 13 amino acids. Trimming took 4 bases from V and 4 from J, leaving 11 bases between them. The CDR3 coding sequence is TGTGCCAGCAGCTCAGGTTTTGGGTACGAGCAGTACGTC. As protein: CASSSGFGYEQYV.

There are a few counts of this clonotype. V gene TRBV10-3 combines with J gene TRBJ2-2; D gene ambiguous. The CDR3 extends over 16 amino acids. CDR1 ENHRY and CDR2 SYGVKD come from the germline V gene. V gave up 8 bases and J gave up 0 bases, with 16 bases separating them. CDR3 DNA: TGTGCCATCGGGGTATCAATCTTCTCGAACACCGGGGAGCTGTTTTTT. This encodes CAIGVSIFSNTGELFF.

The chain has TRBV7-6 and TRBJ2-2; no reliable D call. Trimming stripped 5 bases from V and 2 bases from J, with 9 bases between. This CDR3 is built from 14 residues. The germline gives CDR1 SGHVS, CDR2 FNYEAQ. The CDR3 DNA follows: TGTGCCAGCAGCGCCCGGATCAACACCGGGGAGCTGTTTTTT. Amino acids: CASSARINTGELFF.

The chain links TRBV28 to TRBJ1-2, with 8 nucleotides matching TRBD1. Germline lookup yields CDR1 MDHEN and CDR2 SYDVKM. This CDR3 region has 13 residues. Trimming took 5 bases from V and 7 from J; bases not matched to a gene: 6. The DNA of the CDR3 is TGTGCCAGCAGTCAACAGGGGGTCTCTGGCTACACCTTC. Its protein product is CASSQQGVSGYTF.